This TCR beta chain was obtained from a study of cytomegalovirus exposure and HLA in healthy donors. Study-wide points: A later analysis reportedly found that, within productive TCRs, an Asian-associated ancestry cluster had fewer N-insertions than the mean observed across the roughly 630 donors.

Regarding this clone: What it binds is not known. One end of the junction fails to match germline, which may point to a read error.

PCR involved 60 Vbeta and 13 Jbeta primers. This table comes from immunoSEQ multiplex PCR, and its TCRdb copy is limited to in-frame clones, with some not included. The table has some 150,000 clones, roughly four fifths seen once. CDR3 length: 16 amino acids. Per the germline V gene, CDR1 is SEHNR and CDR2 is FQNEAQ (reference sequence). The sequence came from a man in his fifties in good health and CMV-seropositive. The chain employs TRBV7-9 and TRBJ2-5; TRBD1 is a possible D gene (5 bases). The sample comprised PBMCs. This chain's CDR3 is CSSSLMRQTTQETQYF. The CDR3 bases are TGTTCCAGCAGCTTAATGCGACAGACCACCCAAGAGACCCAGTACTTC.